This is a list of T cell receptor beta chains from one sample in a study of OX40 agonist ivuxolimab in advanced cancers. The method was immunoSEQ multiplex PCR; TCRdb's version includes in-frame clones alone and lacks a portion of them. The sample holds around 84,000 clones; around 92% are singletons and the top ten take 0.53%. Material: CD4+ or CD8+ T cells sorted from blood, obtained in a trial of the OX40 agonist ivuxolimab. The receptors were sampled from an adult with an advanced solid tumor such as melanoma, head and neck, liver or kidney cancer. Each CDR3 is given with its conserved first and last residue. A D gene is named only where the DNA matches it firmly. Size tells how often a clone was seen (once, few, many) or the class of an expanded clone, and some rows leave it out.

>TRBV4-3|few|NA|TRBJ1-5
CASSLDVRQPQHF
TGCGCCAGCAGCCTGGACGTGAGACAGCCCCAGCATTTT
>TRBV29-1|NA|NA|TRBJ2-6
CSAAERGHGANVLTF
TGCAGCGCGGCGGAACGAGGGCACGGGGCCAACGTCCTGACTTTC
>TRBV9|NA|TRBD1|TRBJ1-5
CASSFPRGGASNQPQHF
TGTGCCAGCAGCTTTCCCAGGGGGGGGGCGAGCAATCAGCCCCAGCATTTT
>TRBV6-5|NA|NA|TRBJ2-5
CASSYSRLVRETQYF
TGTGCCAGCAGTTACTCCCGGTTAGTGCGAGAGACCCAGTACTTC
>TRBV2|once|NA|TRBJ2-2
CASKRMNTGELFF
TGTGCCAGCAAGCGGATGAACACCGGGGAGCTGTTTTTT
>TRBV4-1|NA|NA|TRBJ2-7
CASSQGPGTTNYYEQYF
TGCGCCAGCAGCCAAGGTCCCGGGACGACAAACTACTACGAGCAGTACTTC
>TRBV5-1|NA|NA|TRBJ1-2
CASSLDYANYGYTF
TGCGCCAGCAGCTTGGATTACGCCAATTATGGCTACACCTTC
>TRBV19|once|TRBD1|TRBJ2-1
CASSKTGGDSGSFF
TGTGCCAGTAGTAAGACAGGGGGGGACTCTGGGTCGTTCTTC
>TRBV19|NA|NA|TRBJ2-2
CASSIEGTNTGELFF
TGTGCCAGTAGTATAGAGGGAACTAACACCGGGGAGCTGTTTTTT
>TRBV5-1|NA|TRBD1|TRBJ1-1
CASSLVQGTEAFF
TGCGCCAGCAGCTTGGTACAGGGGACTGAAGCTTTCTTT
>TRBV30|NA|NA|TRBJ2-3
CAWRSEGYTQYF
TGTGCCTGGCGATCAGAGGGCTATACGCAGTATTTT
>TRBV9|NA|NA|TRBJ1-1
CASSPRVGATEAFF
TGTGCCAGCAGCCCGCGGGTGGGGGCCACTGAAGCTTTCTTT
>TRBV4-1|NA|TRBD1|TRBJ2-1
CASSQKPGQGVNEQFF
TGCGCCAGCAGCCAAAAGCCGGGACAGGGGGTTAATGAGCAGTTCTTC
>TRBV11-1|NA|NA|TRBJ2-5
CASSFIAGQETQYF
TGTGCCAGCAGCTTTATTGCGGGACAAGAGACCCAGTACTTC
>TRBV5-6|NA|NA|TRBJ2-5
CASSASGRARETQYF
TGTGCCAGCAGCGCTTCAGGGCGCGCCAGGGAGACCCAGTACTTC
>TRBV5-1|NA|TRBD1|TRBJ2-5
CASSLGTVEETQYF
TGCGCCAGCAGCCTGGGGACAGTTGAAGAGACCCAGTACTTC
>TRBV9|NA|TRBD1|TRBJ2-3
CASSVGGQANTDTQYF
TGTGCCAGCAGCGTCGGAGGACAGGCAAACACAGATACGCAGTATTTT
>TRBV10-2|NA|TRBD2|TRBJ2-7
CASSEWGLAGYEQYF
TGCGCCAGCAGTGAGTGGGGACTAGCGGGGTACGAGCAGTACTTC
>TRBV7-8|NA|NA|TRBJ2-5
CASSASPRGETQYF
TGTGCCAGCAGCGCATCACCCCGGGGAGAGACCCAGTACTTC
>TRBV30|NA|NA|TRBJ2-1
CAWSQGRDYYNEQFF
TGTGCCTGGAGCCAGGGCAGGGATTACTACAATGAGCAGTTCTTC
>TRBV4-2|NA|NA|TRBJ2-3
CASSQDARTDTQYF
TGTGCCAGCAGCCAAGATGCCCGCACAGATACGCAGTATTTT
>TRBV10-3|NA|NA|TRBJ2-2
CAISGGYTGELFF
TGTGCTATCAGTGGGGGGTACACCGGGGAGCTGTTTTTT
>TRBV4-2|once|TRBD2|TRBJ2-7
CASSQALAGSSYEQYF
TGTGCCAGCAGCCAAGCACTAGCGGGAAGCTCCTACGAGCAGTACTTC
>TRBV18|NA|NA|TRBJ1-1
CASSGARQVWSTEAFF
TGTGCCAGCTCAGGGGCGAGACAGGTTTGGTCCACTGAAGCTTTCTTT
>TRBV10-3|NA|NA|TRBJ2-3
CASRWTATSTDTQYF
TGTGCCAGTAGATGGACGGCCACTAGCACAGATACGCAGTATTTT
>TRBV27|NA|TRBD1|TRBJ2-1
CASKGTGGYNEQFF
TGTGCCAGCAAGGGGACAGGGGGCTACAATGAGCAGTTCTTC
>TRBV29-1|NA|NA|TRBJ1-5
CSVSDINQPQHF
TGCAGCGTGTCTGATATCAATCAGCCCCAGCATTTT
>TRBV7-2|NA|NA|TRBJ2-7
CASSASRNSYEQYF
TGTGCCAGCAGCGCTAGCAGAAACTCCTACGAGCAGTACTTC
>TRBV7-2|NA|TRBD2|TRBJ2-3
CASRYAGTSGPDTQYF
TGTGCCAGCAGATACGCCGGGACTAGCGGGCCAGATACGCAGTATTTT
>TRBV7-2|few|TRBD2|TRBJ2-7
CASSRQRDHEQYF
TGTGCCAGCAGTCGACAGCGGGACCACGAGCAGTACTTC
>TRBV5-1|NA|TRBD1|TRBJ2-1
CASSYTGVDEQFF
TGCGCCAGCAGCTACACAGGGGTGGATGAGCAGTTCTTC
>TRBV19|NA|TRBD2|TRBJ2-2
CASSTSGNTGELFF
TGTGCCAGTAGCACTAGCGGGAACACCGGGGAGCTGTTTTTT
>TRBV7-4|NA|NA|TRBJ2-6
CASSFWANVLTF
TGTGCCAGCAGTTTCTGGGCCAACGTCCTGACTTTC
>TRBV4-3|NA|NA|TRBJ2-5
CASSQATGDQETQYF
TGCGCCAGCAGCCAAGCTACTGGGGATCAAGAGACCCAGTACTTC
>TRBV7-3|NA|NA|TRBJ1-1
CASSLTSSHEAFF
TGTGCCAGCAGCTTAACGTCCAGTCATGAAGCTTTCTTT
>TRBV11-3|once|NA|TRBJ2-7
CASSPRYPSYEQYF
TGTGCCAGCAGCCCTAGATACCCCTCCTACGAGCAGTACTTC
>TRBV7-2|NA|NA|TRBJ2-7
CASSFRFAGLPYEQYF
TGTGCCAGCAGCTTTCGTTTTGCGGGTTTACCCTACGAGCAGTACTTC
>TRBV6-5|NA|NA|TRBJ2-7
CASSYIRGTYEQYF
TGTGCCAGCAGTTACATCCGGGGCACCTACGAGCAGTACTTC
>TRBV19|NA|TRBD1|TRBJ2-7
CASSITRDRVEQYF
TGTGCCAGTAGTATAACCCGGGACAGGGTCGAGCAGTACTTC
>TRBV5-1|NA|TRBD1|TRBJ1-1
CASSLGRDRLNTEAFF
TGCGCCAGCAGCTTGGGAAGGGACAGACTGAACACTGAAGCTTTCTTT
>TRBV13|NA|NA|TRBJ2-6
CASSLGSGDSGANVLTF
TGTGCCAGCAGCTTAGGAAGCGGAGACTCTGGGGCCAACGTCCTGACTTTC
>TRBV6-5|NA|TRBD2|TRBJ2-7
CASSSSGSTYEQYF
TGTGCCAGCAGTTCTAGCGGTTCTACCTACGAGCAGTACTTC
>TRBV7-2|NA|NA|TRBJ1-1
CASSPNGGGITEAFF
TGTGCCAGCAGTCCCAACGGGGGGGGGATCACTGAAGCTTTCTTT
>TRBV6-1|NA|TRBD2|TRBJ2-5
CASSESSGRAQTQYF
TGTGCCAGCAGTGAATCCAGCGGGAGGGCCCAGACCCAGTACTTC
>TRBV5-6|NA|NA|TRBJ2-3
CASSLDGGSTDTQYF
TGTGCCAGCAGCTTGGATGGCGGTAGCACAGATACGCAGTATTTT